This TCR beta chain was sequenced during a study of response to subunit inactivated influenza vaccine. From germline, CDR1 is LGHNA and CDR2 YSLEER. V was clipped by 6 bases and J by 0 bases, with 8 bases between them. The CDR3 runs 14 residues. TCRdb reprocessed the RT-PCR reads with MiXCR, giving one entry per CDR3 protein. Here the sample spans 700,000 to 900,000 distinct CDR3 sequences, approximately 22% being singletons. This TCR was sampled from a man aged 45-65 years who received an inactivated influenza vaccine. The specimen was PBMCs from blood, collected 5 days after vaccination. The chain couples TRBV4-3 to TRBJ2-2; a possible D gene is TRBD1 (5 bases). CDR3 DNA sequence: TGCGCCAGCAGGGAGACAGCGAACACCGGGGAGCTGTTTTTT. Translation: CASRETANTGELFF.